This entry concerns a single T cell receptor (beta chain). This record comes from a study of CD8 T cells in Susac syndrome. The V and J ends lost 4 bases and 4 bases, in that order; junction bases with no gene match: 3. The CDR3 length is 14 residues. Per the germline V gene, CDR1 is MDHEN and CDR2 is SYDVKM. An amount of RNA that ranged from about 0.45 to 1 ug was reverse transcribed with random hexamers. Using its own MiXCR run on the immunoSEQ multiplex PCR reads, TCRdb lists one record per CDR3 protein. The sample records some 170,000 distinct CDR3 sequences, about 94% being singletons. Sequenced input: CD4+ T cells from PBMCs. The source is a human donor with Susac syndrome. The chain recombines TRBV28 with TRBJ2-7; 11 positions match TRBD2. CDR3 sequence reads: CASSSSGRNYEQYF. CDR3 sequence (DNA): TGTGCCAGCAGTTCTAGCGGGAGGAATTACGAGCAGTACTTC.